Listed here are 3 T cell receptor beta chains from one sample, sequenced in a study of blood T cell repertoires in COVID-19 (dated by TCRdb to 2018 to 2021). The method was the immunoSEQ multiplex PCR assay. What TCRdb holds here is the immuneACCESS table cut down to in-frame rearrangements. Part of the clones is not present; checked against another copy, under half of the missing clones reflect an unresolved V gene, and the others are unexplained. The table for this sample lists 110,000 to 150,000 clones; 75% to 85% of them were counted only once. The ten largest account for roughly 10% of the sample. Sequencing was carried out using peripheral blood. The receptors originated from a man in his fifties or sixties with active or convalescent COVID-19.

The chain employs TRBV11-2 and TRBJ2-3; 7 bases are a match to TRBD2. CDR1 and CDR2 (germline): SGHAT, FQNNGV. Losses at the gene ends were 4 bases for V and 4 bases for J; bases not matched to a gene: 5. The CDR3 is 14 residues long. CDR3 DNA: TGTGCCAGCAGCTCGACTAGCCTTCCAGATACGCAGTATTTT. It translates to CASSSTSLPDTQYF. Full variable domain (remainder filled in from reference TRBV11-2 and TRBJ2-3): EAGVAQSPRYKIIEKRQSVAFWCNPISGHATLYWYQQILGQGPKLLIQFQNNGVVDDSQLPKDRFSAERLKGVDSTLKIQPAKLEDSAVYLCASSSTSLPDTQYFGPGTRLTVL.

The CDR3 region has the DNA TGTGCCAGTGACCGTGGACAGACGAACACTGAAGCTTTCTTT. Protein: CASDRGQTNTEAFF. The gene calls are TRBV11-3 and TRBJ1-1; possible D gene TRBD1, 6 bases. This CDR3 spans 14 amino acids. Trimming took off 9 bases at V and 1 base at J, with 15 bases between the two ends. Germline values: CDR1 SGHNT, CDR2 YENEEA.

This chain uses TRBV19 with TRBJ2-7; TRBD2 might be the D (5 bases). The ends were cut back, 8 bases at V and 3 bases at J, with 17 bases in the middle. This CDR3 contains 14 residues. The germline gives CDR1 LNHDA, CDR2 SQIVND (reference sequence). This chain's CDR3 is CASAPTGSGYEQYV. The CDR3 DNA reads TGTGCCAGTGCCCCAACTGGGAGTGGCTACGAGCAGTACGTC.